This TCR beta chain was captured in a study of a mutant IDH1 vaccine in newly diagnosed glioma. Notes on the study in general: Any relationship between pseudoprogression and changes in top peripheral T cell clonotypes seemed absent.

This clone was seen a few times. What it recognizes is unknown. Per germline, CDR1 SGHVS and CDR2 FQNEAQ. V shed 5 bases and J shed 0 bases, with 14 bases lying between them. The CDR3 length is 16 residues. The time point: baseline, week 1 (first vaccination visit). Treatment described: pre-vaccination baseline after standard-of-care therapy. New astrocytomas of WHO grade 3 or 4 that were IDH1-mutant and ATRX-lost were found in the donors. This table comes from immunoSEQ multiplex PCR, and its TCRdb copy is limited to in-frame clones, with some not included. Of 95,000 to 100,000 clones listed, about 90% are singletons.

This TCR was recovered from a woman aged 45 to 65 with glioma. The source material was PBMCs, sampled from a glioma patient treated with radiotherapy, temozolomide or both. V gene TRBV7-8 combines with J gene TRBJ2-1; D is undetermined. CDR3 loop: CASSVTSTRSYNEQFF. CDR3 coding DNA: TGTGCCAGCAGCGTTACTTCAACCCGCTCCTACAATGAGCAGTTCTTC.